One and the same sample provided the 31 T cell receptor beta chains below, sequenced in a study of T cell responses to AZD1222 COVID-19 vaccine. TCRdb keeps only in-frame clones here, not all; method: immunoSEQ multiplex PCR. The sample yields more than 95,000 clones, 92% seen once. The sample here was peripheral blood, taken 28 days after the second AZD1222 dose. These receptors came from an adult who received the AZD1222 COVID-19 vaccine.

The chain couples TRBV7-9 to TRBJ1-5; no reliable D call. The V gene's germline CDR1 is SEHNR and CDR2 FQNEAQ (reference sequence). The V and J ends lost 1 base and 3 bases respectively, with 7 bases between them. This CDR3 has 14 amino acids. The CDR3 protein is CASSLGELNQPQHF. CDR3 coding DNA: TGTGCCAGCAGCTTAGGGGAGCTCAATCAGCCCCAGCATTTT.

V gene TRBV5-1 combines with J gene TRBJ2-7; 13 bases line up with TRBD2. Germline V gives CDR1 SGHRS, CDR2 YFSETQ. The CDR3 loop spans 18 amino acids. J lost 5 bases, V lost 4 bases, and 15 bases had no gene match. The DNA for the CDR3 is TGCGCCAGCAGCCAGGGAAATACCGGACTAGCGGGAGTCGACGAGCAGTACTTC. It codes for CASSQGNTGLAGVDEQYF.

This clone was recorded once. In nucleotides, the CDR3 is TGCGCCAGCCGAACGACAGCAACTAATGAAAAACTGTTTTTT. Translated: CASRTTATNEKLFF. The gene calls are TRBV10-2 and TRBJ1-4; perhaps TRBD1 as D (5 bases). The germline V gene encodes CDR1 WSHSY and CDR2 SAAADI. V shed 8 bases and J shed 0 bases, with 10 bases lying between them. The CDR3 runs 14 residues.

The chain combines TRBV19 with TRBJ2-3, with TRBD1 matching over 7 bases. Trimming removed 5 bases from V and 3 bases from J; junction bases left unmatched: 5. Germline CDR1 reads LNHDA; CDR2 reads SQIVND (reference sequence). The CDR3 totals 14 residues. CDR3 DNA: TGTGCCAGTAGTTGGACAGGACCGACAGATACGCAGTATTTT. This codes for CASSWTGPTDTQYF.

The chain carries TRBV19 and TRBJ1-5; no definite D call. This CDR3 is 15 amino acids long. Trimming stripped 3 bases from V and 8 bases from J, with 17 bases between. In germline, CDR1 is LNHDA, CDR2 SQIVND (reference sequence). The CDR3 loop is CASSMDAGKTEPQHF. Written as DNA, the CDR3 is TGTGCCAGTAGTATGGACGCAGGAAAGACGGAGCCCCAGCATTTT.

This rearrangement joins TRBV13 to TRBJ2-3, with D maybe TRBD1 (6 bases). Germline values: CDR1 PRHDT, CDR2 FYEKMQ (reference sequence). The CDR3 sequence is 14 residues long. V was pared by 5 bases and J by 2 bases, with 11 bases between. In DNA form, the CDR3 reads TGTGCCAGCAGCGGTCAGGGGCACACAGATACGCAGTATTTT. This gives the protein CASSGQGHTDTQYF.

This clone was counted only a few times. The CDR3 region is CASSLQGQRRVWQYF. The DNA of the CDR3 is TGTGCCAGCAGCCTTCAAGGACAGCGCCGGGTGTGGCAGTACTTC. The genes are TRBV2 and TRBJ2-7; D might be TRBD1 (6 bases). This CDR3 is 15 amino acids long. V was trimmed by 6 bases and J by 9 bases, leaving 24 bases between them. The germline V gene encodes CDR1 SNHLY and CDR2 FYNNEI.

V usage is TRBV18 and J usage is TRBJ2-7; 8 positions agree with TRBD2. The length of the CDR3 is 18 residues. The V segment lost 3 bases and the J segment 5 bases; nucleotides outside the gene matches: 18. Germline V gives CDR1 KGHSH, CDR2 LQKENI. The CDR3 spells CASSPSVAGGWSWDEQYF. CDR3 DNA sequence: TGTGCCAGCTCACCTTCTGTGGCGGGAGGTTGGTCTTGGGACGAGCAGTACTTC.

V usage is TRBV7-9 and J usage is TRBJ1-5, with no clear D. CDR1 is SEHNR and CDR2 is FQNEAQ in the germline V gene (reference sequence). The CDR3 loop spans 13 amino acids. V lost 5 bases, J lost 5 bases, and 10 bases lay in between. The CDR3 DNA reads as TGTGCCAGCAGCCAGGAGGGATATCAGCCCCAGCATTTT. Translation gives CASSQEGYQPQHF.

In nucleotides, the CDR3 is TGCAGTGCTAGTGACAGGTTAGTTCGGCATGGCTACACCTTC. This sequence encodes CSASDRLVRHGYTF. This chain uses TRBV20-1 with TRBJ1-2; D may be TRBD1 (6 bases). The CDR3 totals 14 residues. The V gene's germline CDR1 is DFQATT and CDR2 SNEGSKA (reference sequence). Trimming removed 3 bases from V and 6 bases from J, with 17 bases in between.

The chain uses TRBV3-1 (or the pseudogene TRBV3-2) and TRBJ2-1; 13 bases align to TRBD2. Per the germline V gene, CDR1 is LGHDT and CDR2 is YNNKEL (reference sequence). This CDR3 is 16 amino acids long. The V segment lost 6 bases and the J segment 4 bases; nucleotides outside the gene matches: 6. The CDR3 DNA reads as TGTGCCAGCAGTCTGGGACTAGCGGGACTATACAATGAGCAGTTCTTC. It encodes CASSLGLAGLYNEQFF.

The rearrangement uses TRBV7-8 and TRBJ1-1; D may be TRBD1 (5 bases). The germline V and J ends were trimmed by 1 base and 1 base, with 10 bases remaining between them. Per germline, CDR1 SGHVS and CDR2 FQNEAQ. This CDR3 spans 15 amino acids. The CDR3 sequence is CASSLVRGTNTEAFF. The CDR3 coding sequence is TGTGCCAGCAGCTTAGTACGGGGGACGAACACTGAAGCTTTCTTT.

The rearrangement joins TRBV7-9 to TRBJ1-5; D possibly corresponds to TRBD1 (5 bases). Trimming removed 4 bases at V and 11 bases at J, with 12 bases between. The CDR3 extends over 12 amino acids. CDR1 and CDR2 (germline): SEHNR, FQNEAQ (reference sequence). The CDR3 sequence is CASSSQAEAQHF. The CDR3 coding sequence is TGTGCCAGCAGCTCACAGGCGGAAGCCCAGCATTTT.

For the CDR3, the DNA is TGTGCCAGCGCGACAGGGAGCGAGACCCAGTACTTC. Translated, it gives CASATGSETQYF. The V and J genes are TRBV18 and TRBJ2-5; TRBD1 aligns across 7 bases. Germline V lookup: CDR1 KGHSH, CDR2 LQKENI. V lost 8 bases, J lost 5 bases, and 5 bases stayed unmatched. The CDR3 loop spans 12 amino acids.

This chain joins TRBV7-7 and TRBJ2-1; TRBD2 matches 7 bases. Unmatched junction bases numbered 9, after V lost 5 bases and J lost 5 bases. This CDR3 has 15 amino acids. Germline V gene lookup returns CDR1 SSHAT and CDR2 FNYEAQ (reference sequence). CDR3 sequence reads: CASSLNALADNEQFF. The CDR3, as DNA: TGTGCCAGCAGCCTTAATGCGCTAGCGGACAATGAGCAGTTCTTC.

The V call is TRBV2, the J call TRBJ1-3; no reliable D call. The V end was cut by 5 bases, the J end by 6 bases, with 5 bases between. The germline gives CDR1 SNHLY, CDR2 FYNNEI. This CDR3 spans 11 amino acids. CDR3 in DNA: TGTGCCAGCAGTCCGGAAAACACCATATATTTT. Its protein is CASSPENTIYF. Using reference TRBV2 and TRBJ1-3 for the parts outside the CDR3, the full variable domain is EPEVTQTPSHQVTQMGQEVILRCVPISNHLYFYWYRQILGQKVEFLVSFYNNEISEKSEIFDDQFSVERPDGSNFTLKIRSTKLEDSAMYFCASSPENTIYFGEGSWLTVV.

V gene TRBV28 combines with J gene TRBJ1-2; 8 positions agree with TRBD1. V trimming: 4 bases; J trimming: 8 bases; junction bases outside the gene matches: 3. The CDR3 is 12 residues long. Germline-derived CDR1 and CDR2 are MDHEN and SYDVKM. CDR3 DNA sequence: TGTGCCAGCAGTTCCGACAGGGGAGGCTACACCTTC. Translating gives CASSSDRGGYTF.

This chain connects TRBV28 to TRBJ2-2, with D perhaps matching TRBD1 (6 bases). Germline loops: CDR1 MDHEN, CDR2 SYDVKM. The CDR3 is made up of 15 amino acids. V lost 5 bases to trimming and J lost 0 bases, with 10 bases between them. The CDR3 reads CASSPRTANTGELFF. The CDR3, as DNA: TGTGCCAGCAGTCCCCGGACAGCGAACACCGGGGAGCTGTTTTTT.

The chain uses TRBV19 and TRBJ1-1; no clear D gene. Germline V CDR1 and CDR2: LNHDA, SQIVND (reference sequence). The V end lost 7 bases, the J end lost 6 bases, and 12 bases lay between the germline ends. CDR3 length: 12 residues. The CDR3 bases are TGTGCCAGTACTCCAGGATCCCCTGAAGCTTTCTTT. This codes for CASTPGSPEAFF. Complete variable domain (other parts from reference TRBV19 and TRBJ1-1): DGGITQSPKYLFRKEGQNVTLSCEQNLNHDAMYWYRQDPGQGLRLIYYSQIVNDFQKGDIAEGYSVSREKKESFPLTVTSAQKNPTAFYLCASTPGSPEAFFGQGTRLTVV.

This clone has only one observation. The V and J genes are TRBV3-1 (or the pseudogene TRBV3-2) and TRBJ1-2; unclear D gene. The CDR3 totals 13 residues. Deletions cut 4 bases from V and 7 bases from J, with 13 bases between. CDR1 LGHDT and CDR2 YNNKEL come from the germline V gene (reference sequence). Here the CDR3 reads CASSPRRESGYTF. In DNA, the CDR3 is TGTGCCAGCAGCCCCCGGAGGGAAAGTGGCTACACCTTC.

This clone appeared once. V gene TRBV7-3 combines with J gene TRBJ1-4; no definite D call. Trimming pared 2 bases from V and 8 bases from J, leaving 9 bases between. This CDR3 is 13 amino acids long. The germline V gene has CDR1 SGHTA and CDR2 FQGTGA. CDR3 sequence (DNA): TGTGCCAGCAGCTTAGAGGCTGGCGAAAAACTGTTTTTT. It codes for CASSLEAGEKLFF.

V usage is TRBV6-5 and J usage is TRBJ2-3; D perhaps matches TRBD2 (5 bases). Germline V gives CDR1 MNHEY, CDR2 SVGAGI. The CDR3 has 15 residues. The V and J ends lost 0 bases and 2 bases respectively, with 9 bases between them. CDR3 in DNA: TGTGCCAGCAGTTACTCCCTGGACTCCACAGATACGCAGTATTTT. Encoded protein: CASSYSLDSTDTQYF.

This clone was detected once. This chain links TRBV19 with TRBJ2-1; 9 nucleotides match TRBD2. Germline V CDR1 and CDR2: LNHDA, SQIVND (reference sequence). This CDR3 region has 14 residues. J lost 9 bases, V lost 3 bases, and 6 bases had no gene match. The CDR3 bases are TGTGCCAGTAGTATCGGGGCGGGAGGGAGTGAGCAGTTCTTC. It specifies CASSIGAGGSEQFF.

The chain couples TRBV6-2 or TRBV6-3 to TRBJ1-5, with TRBD1 identical over 9 bases. CDR3 length: 16 residues. From germline, CDR1 is MNHEY and CDR2 SVGEGT. J lost 2 bases, V lost 6 bases, and 8 bases had no gene match. CDR3 amino acids: CASSFGTGSGNQPQHF. The CDR3 DNA sequence: TGTGCCAGCAGCTTCGGGACAGGGAGTGGCAATCAGCCCCAGCATTTT.

The CDR3 nucleotides are TGTGCCAGCAGATGGTCTACAGGGTACGGTGGTTCACCCCTCCACTTT. Translated, it gives CASRWSTGYGGSPLHF. The genes are TRBV28 and TRBJ1-6, with D maybe TRBD1 (6 bases). CDR3 length equals 16 residues. Germline V lookup: CDR1 MDHEN, CDR2 SYDVKM. V lost 6 bases and J lost 9, with 21 bases in between.

CDR3 nucleotide sequence: TGCAGCGTTGAAGAAGGCCCCGGGGGACTAGGGATCAGTGAGCAGTTCTTC. It encodes CSVEEGPGGLGISEQFF. The chain is built from TRBV29-1 and TRBJ2-1; 8 bases match TRBD2. The trim removed 0 bases at V and 9 bases at J, leaving 16 bases unmatched. Germline CDR1 and CDR2: SQVTM and ANQGSEA. The CDR3 totals 17 residues.

With regard to this clone: The same CDR3 can be traced to other DNA sequences in this sample. The chain is built from TRBV7-9 and TRBJ1-2; D uncertain. Germline V gives CDR1 SEHNR, CDR2 FQNEAQ (reference sequence). V was shortened by 1 base and J by 2 bases, with 5 bases between the two germline ends. CDR3 length equals 13 residues. In nucleotides, the CDR3 is TGTGCCAGCAGCTTAGGCGGGAACTATGGCTACACCTTC. This encodes CASSLGGNYGYTF.

V and J are TRBV7-9 and TRBJ2-3; 11 bases are a match to TRBD1. CDR1 is SEHNR, CDR2 FQNEAQ, per germline (reference sequence). The ends lost 6 bases at V and 5 bases at J; junction bases unmatched: 7. CDR3 length equals 15 residues. The DNA of the CDR3 is TGTGCCAGCAGTCGGGGACAGGGGGTTGGAGATACGCAGTATTTT. Its translation is CASSRGQGVGDTQYF.

V gene TRBV2 combines with J gene TRBJ2-7; D tentatively fits TRBD1 or TRBD2 (5 bases each). CDR1 is SNHLY, CDR2 FYNNEI, per germline. The V gene lost 8 bases and the J gene lost 1 base, with 6 bases spanning the gap. This CDR3 region has 11 residues. The CDR3 here is CASEGSYEQYF. In DNA form, the CDR3 reads TGTGCCAGCGAGGGGTCCTACGAGCAGTACTTC.

As DNA, the CDR3 is TGTGCCCTAGGGGGTTCAACTAATGAAAAACTGTTTTTT. Its protein product is CALGGSTNEKLFF. This chain uses TRBV19 with TRBJ1-4, with a weak D call TRBD1 (6 bases). Trimming took 11 bases from V and 0 from J, leaving 10 bases between them. CDR1 and CDR2 from the germline V gene are LNHDA and SQIVND (reference sequence). This CDR3 contains 13 residues.

A note on this clone: Other DNA variants within this sample encode the same CDR3. CDR3: CASSLYEQYF. The CDR3 DNA sequence: TGTGCCAGCAGCCTGTACGAGCAGTACTTC. V usage is TRBV27 and J usage is TRBJ2-7; D gene uncertain. The germline gives CDR1 MNHEY, CDR2 SMNVEV (reference sequence). The CDR3 covers 10 residues. Deletions cut 6 bases from V and 4 bases from J, with 4 bases between.